The T cell receptor beta chain described here comes from a study of response to subunit inactivated influenza vaccine. Study results and limitations: Few new T cells, the authors suggested, are recruited by each seasonal influenza vaccination.

TCRdb re-called the RT-PCR reads through MiXCR, storing one row per CDR3 protein. This sample has 590,000 or so distinct CDR3 sequences, with approximately 15% found just once. As concerns this clonotype: Antigen unknown.

The CDR3 covers 15 residues. The germline gives CDR1 SGHTA, CDR2 FQGNSA. V lost 0 bases to trimming and J lost 4 bases; unmatched junction nucleotides: 6. The TCR comes from a man aged 45 to 65 who received an inactivated influenza vaccine. This chain connects TRBV7-2 to TRBJ2-7; 7 nucleotides align to TRBD2. Sequencing used PBMCs from blood, obtained 14 to 15 days before vaccination. CDR3 residues: CASSLAPAGVYEQYF. CDR3 in DNA: TGTGCCAGCAGCTTAGCTCCTGCGGGAGTTTACGAGCAGTACTTC.